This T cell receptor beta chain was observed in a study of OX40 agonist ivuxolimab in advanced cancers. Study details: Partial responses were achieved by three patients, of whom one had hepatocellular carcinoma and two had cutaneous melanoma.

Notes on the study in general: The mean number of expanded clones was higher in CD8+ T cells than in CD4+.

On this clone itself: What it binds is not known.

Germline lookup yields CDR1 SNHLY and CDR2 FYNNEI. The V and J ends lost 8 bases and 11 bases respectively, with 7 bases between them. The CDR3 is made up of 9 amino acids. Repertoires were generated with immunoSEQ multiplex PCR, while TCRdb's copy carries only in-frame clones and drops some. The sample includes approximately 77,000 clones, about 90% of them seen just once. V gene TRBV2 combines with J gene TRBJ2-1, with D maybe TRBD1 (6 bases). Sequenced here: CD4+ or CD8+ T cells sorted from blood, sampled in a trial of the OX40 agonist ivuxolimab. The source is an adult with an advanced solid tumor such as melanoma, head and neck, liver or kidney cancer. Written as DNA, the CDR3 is TGTGCCAGCGGGGACAAGCAGTTCTTC. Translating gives CASGDKQFF.